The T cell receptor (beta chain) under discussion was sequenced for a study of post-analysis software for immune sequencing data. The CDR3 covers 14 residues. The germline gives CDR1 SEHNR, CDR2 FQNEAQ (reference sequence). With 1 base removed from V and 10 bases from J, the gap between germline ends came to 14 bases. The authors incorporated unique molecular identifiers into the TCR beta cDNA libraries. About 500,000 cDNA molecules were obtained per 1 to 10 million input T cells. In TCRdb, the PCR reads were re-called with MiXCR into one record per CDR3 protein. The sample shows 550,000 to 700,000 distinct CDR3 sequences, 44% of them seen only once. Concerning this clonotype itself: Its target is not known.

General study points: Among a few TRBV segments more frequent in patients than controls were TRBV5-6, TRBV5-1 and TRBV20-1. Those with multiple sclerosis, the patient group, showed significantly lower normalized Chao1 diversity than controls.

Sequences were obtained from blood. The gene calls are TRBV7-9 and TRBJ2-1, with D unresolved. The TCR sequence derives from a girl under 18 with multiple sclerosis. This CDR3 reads CASSLGKSASEQFF. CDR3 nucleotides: TGTGCCAGCAGCTTAGGGAAAAGCGCAAGCGAGCAGTTCTTC.